A single sample gave rise to the 27 T cell receptor beta chains below, sequenced in a study of shared clonotypes between healthy human individuals. Only in-frame clones appear in the TCRdb table, and some are missing; sequencing was by immunoSEQ multiplex PCR. This table has roughly 550,000 clones, roughly 95% appearing once. Naive CD8 cells, CD45RO-negative and positively selected for CCR7, excluded terminally differentiated effector memory CD45RA+ cells. Input material: naive CD8+ T cells sorted from blood. Source of these receptors: a woman aged 25 to 45 in good health.

The chain has TRBV28 and TRBJ1-1, with TRBD1 identical over 8 bases. The V gene end was trimmed by 5 bases and the J gene end by 3 bases; junction bases not matched to a gene: 5. The CDR3 spans 14 residues. The germline CDR1 and CDR2 sequences are MDHEN and SYDVKM. The CDR3 DNA reads as TGTGCCAGCAGTATAGACAGGGGAGACACTGAAGCTTTCTTT. It is translated as CASSIDRGDTEAFF.

The rearrangement joins TRBV6-5 to TRBJ2-5; D is possibly TRBD2 (6 bases). TRBJ2-7 matches the DNA end more closely, so the J call is doubtful. The germline V gene encodes CDR1 MNHEY and CDR2 SVGAGI. The CDR3 totals 13 residues. The CDR3 reads CASSYGGQTEQYF. CDR3 coding DNA: TGTGCCAGCAGTTACGGAGGGCAAACCGAGCAGTACTTC.

Details on this clone: Other DNA sequences in the same sample also yield this CDR3. The chain employs TRBV7-9 and TRBJ1-5; D perhaps matches TRBD1 (5 bases). Germline V gives CDR1 SEHNR, CDR2 FQNEAQ (reference sequence). There are 14 residues in the CDR3. Trimming pared 1 base from V and 7 bases from J, leaving 11 bases between. The CDR3 bases are TGTGCCAGCAGCTTAGGTGGGACTAACCAGCCCCAGCATTTT. It translates to CASSLGGTNQPQHF.

This CDR3 reads CASSQDSPSSYNEQFF. The CDR3 DNA reads as TGTGCCAGCAGCCAAGATTCCCCCTCATCCTACAATGAGCAGTTCTTC. The genes are TRBV4-2 and TRBJ2-1; no reliable D call. The CDR3 spans 16 residues. The germline CDR1 and CDR2 sequences are LGHNA and YNFKEQ. Trimming took off 0 bases at V and 1 base at J, with 10 bases between the two ends.

V usage is TRBV4-1 and J usage is TRBJ2-4; tentatively, D is TRBD1 or TRBD2 (6 bases each). This CDR3 is built from 16 residues. Trimming cost V 4 bases and J 1 base, with 14 bases left between them. Germline CDR1 reads MGHRA; CDR2 reads YSYEKL. The CDR3 protein is CASSLNPGAAKNIQYF. The CDR3 coding sequence is TGCGCCAGCAGCCTAAATCCGGGGGCTGCCAAAAACATTCAGTACTTC.

The chain employs TRBV4-2 and TRBJ2-5; perhaps TRBD1 as D (5 bases). Trimming took off 0 bases at V and 2 bases at J, with 19 bases between the two ends. The CDR3 runs to 18 residues. Per germline, CDR1 LGHNA and CDR2 YNFKEQ. DNA for the CDR3: TGTGCCAGCAGCCAAGAAGTTTTCCCGGCAGGGATTCAAGAGACCCAGTACTTC. Translation gives CASSQEVFPAGIQETQYF.

V usage is TRBV21-1 and J usage is TRBJ2-1; TRBD2 was called by the table and not checked on the DNA. TRBV21-1 corresponds to a pseudogene. CDR3 length: 16 amino acids. The CDR3: CASSKEVDSGHNEQFF. The CDR3 bases are TGTGCCAGCAGCAAAGAGGTGGATAGCGGCCACAATGAGCAGTTCTTC.

The gene calls are TRBV4-1 and TRBJ2-1, with 10 bases identical to TRBD2. From germline, CDR1 is MGHRA and CDR2 YSYEKL. The trim removed 0 bases at V and 4 bases at J, leaving 3 bases unmatched. The CDR3 consists of 16 residues. The CDR3 spells CASSQDLAGEYNEQFF. The CDR3 DNA sequence: TGCGCCAGCAGCCAAGATCTAGCGGGAGAATACAATGAGCAGTTCTTC.

The count of this clone is one. The gene calls are TRBV6-5 and TRBJ1-3; D unresolved. This CDR3 has 15 residues. Germline V gene lookup returns CDR1 MNHEY and CDR2 SVGAGI. V was clipped by 2 bases and J by 9 bases, with 17 bases between them. The chain's CDR3 is CASSYAQAGGGTIYF. The CDR3 bases are TGTGCCAGCAGTTACGCCCAGGCCGGCGGTGGCACCATATATTTT.

The chain uses TRBV11-3 and TRBJ2-1, with D unresolved. The V and J ends lost 4 bases and 0 bases respectively, with 7 bases between them. In germline, CDR1 is SGHNT, CDR2 YENEEA. This CDR3 spans 14 amino acids. CDR3 loop: CASSYGSSYNEQFF. The CDR3 DNA is TGTGCCAGCAGCTACGGGTCCTCCTACAATGAGCAGTTCTTC.

The CDR3 nucleotides read TGTGCCATCAGGATACAGGGAACTGGCACAGATACGCAGTATTTT. Encoded protein: CAIRIQGTGTDTQYF. The chain uses TRBV10-3 and TRBJ2-3; weak D call: TRBD1 (6 bases). Germline V gene sequence: CDR1 ENHRY, CDR2 SYGVKD. Trimming took 6 bases from V and 1 from J, leaving 14 bases between them. The CDR3 extends over 15 amino acids.

V is TRBV29-1 and J is TRBJ1-2; D is possibly TRBD1 (5 bases). The V end was cut by 6 bases, the J end by 4 bases, with 18 bases between. The CDR3 covers 14 residues. Germline V gene sequence: CDR1 SQVTM, CDR2 ANQGSEA. The CDR3: CSVTERQPPYGYTF. The CDR3 DNA reads TGCAGCGTGACTGAAAGACAGCCCCCCTATGGCTACACCTTC.

The chain combines TRBV6-5 with TRBJ2-7; 8 bases align to TRBD1. The CDR3 consists of 15 residues. Germline CDR1 MNHEY, CDR2 SVGAGI. Germline trimming cut 6 bases from V and 4 bases from J; bases unmatched to any gene: 11. In nucleotides, the CDR3 is TGTGCCAGCAGCCCGAGGACAGGGATGGTTTACGAGCAGTACTTC. Translated: CASSPRTGMVYEQYF.

The chain carries TRBV10-2 and TRBJ2-1; D not resolved. There are 12 residues in the CDR3. Germline V lookup: CDR1 WSHSY, CDR2 SAAADI. V was pared by 6 bases and J by 4 bases, with 7 bases between. CDR3 nucleotide sequence: TGCGCCAGCAGCCTACCTTACAATGAGCAGTTCTTC. Amino acid sequence: CASSLPYNEQFF.

V gene TRBV11-2 combines with J gene TRBJ2-3; TRBD1 matches at 7 bases. The CDR3 runs 13 residues. The germline CDR1 and CDR2 sequences are SGHAT and FQNNGV. CDR3: CATGQERTDTQYF. The CDR3 DNA sequence: TGTGCTACCGGACAGGAGCGCACAGATACGCAGTATTTT. The entire variable domain, with the rest obtained from reference TRBV11-2 and TRBJ2-3, is as follows: EAGVAQSPRYKIIEKRQSVAFWCNPISGHATLYWYQQILGQGPKLLIQFQNNGVVDDSQLPKDRFSAERLKGVDSTLKIQPAKLEDSAVYLCATGQERTDTQYFGPGTRLTVL.

The J gene is TRBJ1-5, the V gene TRBV28, with no clear D. V shed 1 base and J shed 0 bases, with 10 bases lying between them. In germline, CDR1 is MDHEN, CDR2 SYDVKM. The CDR3 extends over 16 amino acids. The CDR3 DNA is TGTGCCAGCAGTTTATACAGTCTCGGTAGCAATCAGCCCCAGCATTTT. Its translation: CASSLYSLGSNQPQHF.

The chain combines TRBV29-1 with TRBJ1-2; 11 nucleotides agree with TRBD1. Germline lookup yields CDR1 SQVTM and CDR2 ANQGSEA. The CDR3 runs to 12 residues. The junction had 5 bases not matched to a gene; V was cut back by 7 bases and J by 7 bases. CDR3 region: CSAGQGVGGYTF. In DNA, the CDR3 is TGCAGCGCGGGACAGGGGGTCGGTGGCTACACCTTC.

The rearrangement links TRBV28 to TRBJ2-7, with 9 bases matching TRBD2. The CDR3 runs to 14 residues. Trimming cost V 5 bases and J 2 bases; bases outside gene matches: 4. The germline V gene encodes CDR1 MDHEN and CDR2 SYDVKM. DNA of the CDR3: TGTGCCAGCAGTGGTAGCGGGGGAACCTACGAGCAGTACTTC. Translated: CASSGSGGTYEQYF.

V usage is TRBV29-1 and J usage is TRBJ2-7; 10 bases agree with TRBD2. V lost 7 bases to trimming and J lost 2 bases; unmatched junction nucleotides: 8. The CDR3 loop spans 14 amino acids. Germline V gene data show CDR1 as SQVTM and CDR2 as ANQGSEA. CDR3: CSGRLAGPPYEQYF. As DNA, the CDR3 is TGCAGCGGGAGACTAGCGGGCCCGCCCTACGAGCAGTACTTC.

V gene TRBV30 combines with J gene TRBJ2-7; D may be TRBD2 (5 bases). CDR3 size: 13 residues. The V gene lost 1 base and the J gene lost 3 bases, with 10 bases spanning the gap. The germline V gene encodes CDR1 GTSNPN and CDR2 SVGIG (reference sequence). The CDR3: CAWSGTRIYEQYF. CDR3 nucleotides: TGTGCCTGGAGTGGGACTCGTATCTACGAGCAGTACTTC.

The chain has TRBV28 and TRBJ2-7; 10 bases align to TRBD2. CDR3 length: 17 residues. V dropped 3 bases and J dropped 6; count of bases not matched to a gene: 14. Germline V CDR1 and CDR2: MDHEN, SYDVKM. CDR3 residues: CASSFLWASGSFFEQYF. The CDR3 nucleotides read TGTGCCAGCAGTTTCCTATGGGCTAGCGGGAGTTTCTTCGAGCAGTACTTC.

The rearrangement joins TRBV5-8 to TRBJ2-7; 8 bases are a match to TRBD1. The CDR3 covers 15 residues. CDR1 is SGHTS and CDR2 is YDEGEE in the germline V gene. The V gene end was trimmed by 4 bases and the J gene end by 4 bases; junction bases not matched to a gene: 10. The CDR3 sequence is CASSPGGTGFYEQYF. The CDR3 nucleotides are TGTGCCAGCAGCCCGGGTGGGACAGGATTTTACGAGCAGTACTTC. Complete variable domain (other parts from reference TRBV5-8 and TRBJ2-7): EAGVTQSPTHLIKTRGQQATLRCSPISGHTSVYWYQQALGLGLQFLLWYDEGEERNRGNFPPRFSGRQFPNYSSELNVNALELEDSALYLCASSPGGTGFYEQYFGPGTRLTVT.

The chain combines TRBV7-9 with TRBJ2-1, with D possibly being TRBD1 or TRBD2 (5 bases each). The CDR3 loop spans 18 amino acids. Germline V CDR1 and CDR2: SEHNR, FQNEAQ (reference sequence). Trimming removed 1 base from V and 7 bases from J, with 23 bases in between. Here the CDR3 reads CASSLVIGGPSPGNEQFF. The CDR3 DNA sequence: TGTGCCAGCAGCTTAGTGATCGGCGGGCCCTCCCCAGGGAATGAGCAGTTCTTC.

The chain links TRBV9 to TRBJ2-2; D gene unclear. V was trimmed by 3 bases and J by 6 bases, leaving 6 bases between them. The CDR3 is 12 residues long. Germline V lookup: CDR1 SGDLS, CDR2 YYNGEE. CDR3 in amino acids: CASSGSSGELFF. In nucleotides, the CDR3 is TGTGCCAGCAGCGGTAGTTCCGGGGAGCTGTTTTTT.

As concerns this clone: An end of the junction does not agree with germline; a read error may underlie this. This chain uses TRBV5-5 with TRBJ2-7; D is possibly TRBD2 (6 bases). This CDR3 comprises 15 residues. Germline CDR1 is SGHKS and CDR2 is YYEKEE (reference sequence). The CDR3 nucleotides read TGTGCCAGCAGCTTGGGGAGGGGAACCTCCCACGAGCAGTACTTC. Translating it yields CASSLGRGTSHEQYF.

The chain uses TRBV5-1 and TRBJ2-3; 11 bases line up with TRBD2. Trimming cost V 4 bases and J 4 bases; bases outside gene matches: 5. CDR3 length: 15 amino acids. CDR1 SGHRS and CDR2 YFSETQ come from the germline V gene. The CDR3 loop is CASSEGLADSDTQYF. The CDR3, as DNA: TGCGCCAGCAGCGAGGGACTAGCGGATTCAGATACGCAGTATTTT. Using reference TRBV5-1 and TRBJ2-3 for the parts outside the CDR3, the full variable domain is KAGVTQTPRYLIKTRGQQVTLSCSPISGHRSVSWYQQTPGQGLQFLFEYFSETQRNKGNFPGRFSGRQFSNSRSEMNVSTLELGDSALYLCASSEGLADSDTQYFGPGTRLTVL.

V and J are TRBV4-1 and TRBJ2-7; D is undetermined. Trimming stripped 1 base from V and 2 bases from J, with 12 bases between. This CDR3 contains 15 residues. Germline loops: CDR1 MGHRA, CDR2 YSYEKL. DNA for the CDR3: TGCGCCAGCAGCCAAGCCTTAGACAAGACCTACGAGCAGTACTTC. Residues: CASSQALDKTYEQYF.